The clone carrying this T cell receptor beta chain has only a few counts. The antigen is not known. The data were taken from a study of vaccination and CD4 T cells after COVID-19. About the study: Sampling that followed vaccination took place a median around 70 days after dose two, within a range of 14 to 241. Overlapping SARS-CoV-2, HCoV-NL63, HCoV-OC43 and HCoV-229E spike peptides stimulated the cells.

Looked up from germline, CDR1 is KGHDR and CDR2 is SFDVKD. The CDR3 covers 16 residues. Trimming left V 1 base short and J 3 bases short, with 11 bases between. The treatment here: 10-day PBMC culture with coronavirus spike peptide pools or control peptides (ViraFEST assay). March to December 2020 was the span of positive PCR dates, which predated US Alpha, Beta and Delta variants. Oncomine TCR Beta short-read sequencing was applied to DNA from cultured CD4+ T cells. The authors extracted genomic DNA from cultured CD4+ T cells. Using its own MiXCR run on the PCR reads, TCRdb lists one record per CDR3 protein. The sample consists of 18,000 or so distinct CDR3 sequences, 40% to 65% of them appearing once.

The J gene is TRBJ2-2, the V gene TRBV24-1; D might be TRBD1 (5 bases). The source of this sequence is a human donor who had recovered from COVID-19. The sequencing sample was made of CD4+ T cells from blood, cultured in vitro. The CDR3: CATSDLTDTHTGELFF. The CDR3 DNA sequence: TGTGCCACCAGTGATTTAACGGACACCCACACCGGGGAGCTGTTTTTT.